The 23 T cell receptor beta chains reported below all come from one sample, sequenced in a study of T cell responses to AZD1222 COVID-19 vaccine. Data came from immunoSEQ multiplex PCR; TCRdb stores just in-frame clones and leaves some out. The table has 120,000 to 150,000 clones, 80% to 90% seen once. The starting material was peripheral blood, obtained on day 0 of AZD1222 vaccination. The source is an adult in good health.

This clone was seen a handful of times. The J gene is TRBJ1-1, the V gene TRBV28, with D tentatively TRBD1 (5 bases). Germline CDR1 is MDHEN and CDR2 is SYDVKM. Trimming cost V 7 bases and J 2 bases, with 14 bases left between them. CDR3 length: 14 amino acids. The CDR3 loop reads CASNRRQGNTEAFF. The CDR3 nucleotides read TGTGCCAGCAACCGGAGGCAGGGAAACACTGAAGCTTTCTTT. Supplemented by reference TRBV28 and TRBJ1-1, the full variable domain reads DVKVTQSSRYLVKRTGEKVFLECVQDMDHENMFWYRQDPGLGLRLIYFSYDVKMKEKGDIPEGYSVSREKKERFSLILESASTNQTSMYLCASNRRQGNTEAFFGQGTRLTVV.

This clone was counted between two and nine times. The rearrangement joins TRBV5-1 to TRBJ1-3, with D hard to call. Germline lookup yields CDR1 SGHRS and CDR2 YFSETQ. This CDR3 is built from 15 residues. Trimming pared 4 bases from V and 0 bases from J, leaving 11 bases between. Here the CDR3 reads CASSIDSSSGNTIYF. Written as DNA, the CDR3 is TGCGCCAGCAGCATCGACTCGAGCTCTGGAAACACCATATATTTT.

This clone has just one count. The genes are TRBV12-3 or TRBV12-4 and TRBJ1-2; D is uncertain. The CDR3 totals 13 residues. The V gene lost 2 bases and the J gene lost 1 base, with 5 bases spanning the gap. CDR3 DNA sequence: TGTGCCAGCAGTTTACGGATTAACTATGGCTACACCTTC. It encodes CASSLRINYGYTF.

This clone was seen a few times. V gene TRBV7-3 combines with J gene TRBJ2-1; 7 nucleotides align to TRBD2. The CDR3 contains 15 residues. The ends lost 5 bases at V and 8 bases at J; junction bases unmatched: 12. Germline CDR1 SGHTA, CDR2 FQGTGA. As DNA, the CDR3 is TGTGCCAGCAGCCCCGGGGGAGGGAGGGCCTATGAGCAGTTCTTC. As protein: CASSPGGGRAYEQFF.

The chain combines TRBV28 with TRBJ1-3; no firm D call. The germline CDR1 and CDR2 sequences are MDHEN and SYDVKM. The V end lost 6 bases, the J end lost 4 bases, and 19 bases lay between the germline ends. This CDR3 spans 16 amino acids. CDR3 protein: CASRRTPGNAGNTIYF. The CDR3 coding sequence is TGTGCCAGCAGACGCACCCCGGGGAATGCCGGAAACACCATATATTTT.

The chain carries TRBV15 and TRBJ1-1; 12 positions match TRBD1. V gave up 0 bases and J gave up 1 base; unmatched junction bases: 6. CDR3 length: 18 residues. Germline CDR1 LNHNV, CDR2 YYDKDF (reference sequence). Here the CDR3 DNA reads TGTGCCACCAGCAGAGAGGGACAGGGGGCAGGCCGGAACACTGAAGCTTTCTTT. Translated: CATSREGQGAGRNTEAFF. Combining the CDR3 with reference TRBV15 and TRBJ1-1 gives the whole variable domain DAMVIQNPRYQVTQFGKPVTLSCSQTLNHNVMYWYQQKSSQAPKLLFHYYDKDFNNEADTPDNFQSRRPNTSFCFLDIRSPGLGDTAMYLCATSREGQGAGRNTEAFFGQGTRLTVV.

The chain combines TRBV11-1 with TRBJ1-1, with 10 bases fitting TRBD1. J was trimmed by 5 bases and V by 5 bases; bases with no gene match: 11. Germline V lookup: CDR1 SGHAT, CDR2 FQDESV (reference sequence). The CDR3 spans 16 residues. CDR3 region: CASSVRDRGVWTEAFF. The CDR3 bases are TGTGCCAGCAGCGTCCGGGACAGGGGAGTGTGGACTGAAGCTTTCTTT.

Only one count was recorded for this clone. CDR3 in DNA: TGTGCCAGCAGCTTTGGACAGGGCAATGAGCAGTTCTTC. Amino acid sequence: CASSFGQGNEQFF. The chain recombines TRBV7-3 with TRBJ2-1, with 8 bases aligning to TRBD1. The V gene's germline CDR1 is SGHTA and CDR2 FQGTGA. Trimming cost V 3 bases and J 6 bases; bases outside gene matches: 1. The CDR3 extends over 13 amino acids.

The chain carries TRBV5-1 and TRBJ2-2, with 7 nucleotides matching TRBD1. V shed 5 bases, J shed 0 bases, and the junction held 1 base outside the gene matches. CDR3 size: 14 residues. Germline V gene lookup returns CDR1 SGHRS and CDR2 YFSETQ. CDR3 region: CASRGTANTGELFF. CDR3 in DNA: TGCGCCAGCAGAGGGACAGCGAACACCGGGGAGCTGTTTTTT.

This chain uses TRBV5-4 with TRBJ2-5; D remains unclear. Trimming removed 0 bases from V and 4 bases from J, with 7 bases in between. Germline V gene sequence: CDR1 SGHNT, CDR2 YYREEE (reference sequence). CDR3 length: 13 amino acids. CDR3 bases: TGTGCCAGCAGCTTGGGATATGGAGAGACCCAGTACTTC. Translated: CASSLGYGETQYF.

Here the CDR3 DNA reads TGTGCCAGCAGCCCGCGACTAGCGGGAGGTGGCGAGCAGTTCTTC. Translation gives CASSPRLAGGGEQFF. V usage is TRBV7-8 and J usage is TRBJ2-1; TRBD2 matches at 13 bases. The CDR3 runs to 15 residues. The junction had 8 bases not matched to a gene; V was cut back by 5 bases and J by 10 bases. The V gene's germline CDR1 is SGHVS and CDR2 FQNEAQ. Supplemented by reference TRBV7-8 and TRBJ2-1, the full variable domain reads GAGVSQSPRYKVAKRGQDVALRCDPISGHVSLFWYQQALGQGPEFLTYFQNEAQLDKSGLPSDRFFAERPEGSVSTLKIQRTQQEDSAVYLCASSPRLAGGGEQFFGPGTRLTVL.

Only one count was recorded for this clone. This rearrangement joins TRBV7-2 to TRBJ1-2, with 8 bases that match TRBD1. V shed 5 bases, J shed 8 bases, and the junction held 7 bases outside the gene matches. Looked up from germline, CDR1 is SGHTA and CDR2 is FQGNSA. The CDR3 covers 13 residues. The CDR3 region is CASSPGQVLGYTF. The DNA for the CDR3 is TGTGCCAGCAGCCCGGGACAGGTCCTAGGCTACACCTTC.

The rearrangement uses TRBV5-1 and TRBJ2-3, with TRBD1 matching over 7 bases. CDR3 length equals 14 residues. J gave up 4 bases and V 4 bases, and 6 bases lay outside the gene matches. Germline CDR1 reads SGHRS; CDR2 reads YFSETQ. CDR3 in amino acids: CASSAGGTADTQYF. The CDR3 bases are TGCGCCAGCAGCGCAGGGGGTACGGCAGATACGCAGTATTTT.

The CDR3 bases are TGTGCCAGCTCACATTCCCTAGCGGGCTCCTACAATGAGCAGTTCTTC. It codes for CASSHSLAGSYNEQFF. V usage is TRBV18 and J usage is TRBJ2-1, with TRBD2 matching over 8 bases. CDR3 size: 16 residues. Germline-derived CDR1 and CDR2 are KGHSH and LQKENI. The V gene end was trimmed by 4 bases and the J gene end by 0 bases; junction bases not matched to a gene: 5.

This CDR3 reads CATSRPNQPQHF. Here the CDR3 DNA reads TGTGCCACCAGCAGACCTAATCAGCCCCAGCATTTT. V is TRBV15 and J is TRBJ1-5; D call uncertain. Germline V gene data show CDR1 as LNHNV and CDR2 as YYDKDF (reference sequence). The V and J ends lost 2 bases and 4 bases respectively, with 3 bases between them. There are 12 residues in the CDR3.

The CDR3 DNA reads as TGTGCCAGCAGCCCTCAAGTCTCCGGGGGCGGCACTGAAGCTTTCTTT. It encodes CASSPQVSGGGTEAFF. The genes are TRBV11-3 and TRBJ1-1; a weak D match, TRBD1 (6 bases). Germline CDR1 is SGHNT and CDR2 is YENEEA. The CDR3 has 16 amino acids. V lost 5 bases and J lost 4, with 20 bases in between.

The chain joins TRBV5-1 to TRBJ1-2, with 10 nucleotides matching TRBD1. From germline, CDR1 is SGHRS and CDR2 YFSETQ. With 3 bases clipped from V and 3 bases from J, the junction kept 2 bases outside the gene matches. This CDR3 has 14 residues. CDR3 sequence reads: CASSSGTGDYGYTF. In DNA form, the CDR3 reads TGCGCCAGCAGCTCCGGGACAGGGGACTATGGCTACACCTTC.

This rearrangement joins TRBV5-1 to TRBJ2-7; 9 bases match TRBD1. This CDR3 spans 15 amino acids. Germline-derived CDR1 and CDR2 are SGHRS and YFSETQ. V lost 0 bases to trimming and J lost 6 bases; unmatched junction nucleotides: 7. The CDR3 spells CASSLEQGARGEQYF. The CDR3 coding sequence is TGCGCCAGCAGCTTGGAACAGGGGGCACGTGGCGAGCAGTACTTC.

The chain combines TRBV28 with TRBJ1-5; 7 bases fit TRBD1. V shed 6 bases, J shed 5 bases, and the junction held 7 bases outside the gene matches. Per germline, CDR1 MDHEN and CDR2 SYDVKM. This CDR3 has 14 residues. This CDR3 reads CASRIRTGYQPQHF. The CDR3 DNA reads as TGTGCCAGCAGAATTCGGACAGGCTATCAGCCCCAGCATTTT.

The V call is TRBV28, the J call TRBJ2-7; the D call may be TRBD1 or TRBD2 (5 bases each). The V gene lost 2 bases and the J gene lost 2 bases, with 13 bases spanning the gap. Germline lookup yields CDR1 MDHEN and CDR2 SYDVKM. The CDR3 contains 15 residues. CDR3 in amino acids: CASSLPGRQAYEQYF. The CDR3 nucleotides are TGTGCCAGCAGTTTACCGGGACGCCAGGCCTACGAGCAGTACTTC.

The V and J genes are TRBV27 and TRBJ2-7, with D tentatively TRBD1 or TRBD2 (5 bases each). The germline gives CDR1 MNHEY, CDR2 SMNVEV (reference sequence). This CDR3 contains 14 residues. V was trimmed by 1 base and J by 4 bases, leaving 11 bases between them. The CDR3: CASSLWGPGYEQYF. CDR3 nucleotide sequence: TGTGCCAGCAGTTTATGGGGCCCGGGGTACGAGCAGTACTTC.

The J gene is TRBJ2-5, the V gene TRBV5-1; D gene unclear. Germline CDR1 is SGHRS and CDR2 is YFSETQ. The CDR3 totals 17 residues. The V and J ends lost 3 bases and 4 bases respectively, with 22 bases between them. The CDR3 loop reads CASSSRFPRDVLETQYF. The CDR3 DNA follows: TGCGCCAGCAGCTCAAGATTCCCCCGCGATGTTTTAGAGACCCAGTACTTC.

This chain joins TRBV15 and TRBJ2-3; D is undetermined. CDR3 length: 13 residues. Trimming removed 5 bases at V and 0 bases at J, with 6 bases between. Germline V gene lookup returns CDR1 LNHNV and CDR2 YYDKDF (reference sequence). CDR3 DNA: TGTGCCACCAGCGCCCGGAGCACAGATACGCAGTATTTT. Residues: CATSARSTDTQYF.